This T cell receptor (beta chain) appears in the sequencing data of a study of T-cell reconstitution after alpha-beta-depleted transplantation in children. Unique molecular identifiers were built into the TCRbeta library. TCRdb reprocessed the PCR reads with MiXCR, giving one entry per CDR3 protein. The profile shows approximately 590,000 distinct CDR3 sequences, 8% to 11% of them singletons. V lost 7 bases and J lost 6; bases outside the gene matches: 9. Germline CDR1 is SGDLS and CDR2 is YYNGEE. The CDR3 contains 14 residues. This clonotype occurred many times. The V call is TRBV9, the J call TRBJ2-1; 8 bases fit TRBD2. This receptor was identified in a human donor who donated a stem cell graft to a child with acute myeloid leukemia. The material was PBMCs from the stem cell graft donor, obtained from the stem cell graft. The CDR3 DNA reads TGTGCCAGCGCAGTAGGGACTAGGCCCAATGAGCAGTTCTTC. Protein sequence: CASAVGTRPNEQFF.